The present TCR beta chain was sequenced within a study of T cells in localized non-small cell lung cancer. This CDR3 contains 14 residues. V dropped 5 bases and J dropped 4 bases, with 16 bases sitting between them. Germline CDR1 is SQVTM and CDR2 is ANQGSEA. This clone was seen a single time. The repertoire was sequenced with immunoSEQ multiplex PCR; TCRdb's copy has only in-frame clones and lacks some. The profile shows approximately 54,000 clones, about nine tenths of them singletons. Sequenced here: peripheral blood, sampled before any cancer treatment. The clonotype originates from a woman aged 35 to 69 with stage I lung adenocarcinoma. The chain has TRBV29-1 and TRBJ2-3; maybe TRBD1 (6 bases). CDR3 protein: CSVSTGMVADTQYF. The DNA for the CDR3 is TGCAGCGTTAGCACAGGGATGGTGGCAGATACGCAGTATTTT.